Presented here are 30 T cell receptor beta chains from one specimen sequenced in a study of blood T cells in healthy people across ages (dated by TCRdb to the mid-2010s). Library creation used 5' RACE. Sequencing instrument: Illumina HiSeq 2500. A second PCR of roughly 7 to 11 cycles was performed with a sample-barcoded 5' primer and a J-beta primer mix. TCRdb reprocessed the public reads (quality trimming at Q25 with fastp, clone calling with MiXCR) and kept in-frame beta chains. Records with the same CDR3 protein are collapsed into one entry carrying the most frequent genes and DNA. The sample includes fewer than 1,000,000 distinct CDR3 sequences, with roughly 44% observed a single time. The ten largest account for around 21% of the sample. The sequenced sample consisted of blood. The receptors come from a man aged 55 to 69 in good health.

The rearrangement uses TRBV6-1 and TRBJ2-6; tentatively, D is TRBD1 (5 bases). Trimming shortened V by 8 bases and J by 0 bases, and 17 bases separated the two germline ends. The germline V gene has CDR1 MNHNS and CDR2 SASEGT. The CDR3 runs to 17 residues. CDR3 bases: TGTGCCAGCGAAGCAGGGCCAACGTTCTCTGGGGCCAACGTCCTGACTTTC. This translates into CASEAGPTFSGANVLTF.

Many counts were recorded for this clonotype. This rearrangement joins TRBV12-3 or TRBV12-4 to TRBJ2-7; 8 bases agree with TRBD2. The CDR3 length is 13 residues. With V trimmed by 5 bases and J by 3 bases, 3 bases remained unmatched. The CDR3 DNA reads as TGTGCCAGCAGTACCGGGACTAGCTACGAGCAGTACTTC. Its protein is CASSTGTSYEQYF.

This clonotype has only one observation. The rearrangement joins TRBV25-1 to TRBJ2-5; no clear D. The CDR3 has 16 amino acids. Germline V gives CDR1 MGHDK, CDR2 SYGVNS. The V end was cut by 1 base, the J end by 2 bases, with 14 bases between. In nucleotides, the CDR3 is TGTGCCAGCAGTGAATCGTCAGGTGGGTTGCAAGAGACCCAGTACTTC. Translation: CASSESSGGLQETQYF.

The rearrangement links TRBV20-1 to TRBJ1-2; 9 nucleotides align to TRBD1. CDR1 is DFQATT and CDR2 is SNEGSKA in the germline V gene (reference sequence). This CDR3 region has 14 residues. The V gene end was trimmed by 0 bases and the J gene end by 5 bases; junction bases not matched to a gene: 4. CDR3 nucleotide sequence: TGCAGTGCTAGAGACCAGGGACAGGGTTATGGCTACACCTTC. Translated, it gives CSARDQGQGYGYTF.

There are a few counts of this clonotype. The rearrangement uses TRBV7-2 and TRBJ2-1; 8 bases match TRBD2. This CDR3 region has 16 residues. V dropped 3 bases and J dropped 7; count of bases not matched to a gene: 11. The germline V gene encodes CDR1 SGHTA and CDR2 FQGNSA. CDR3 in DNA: TGTGCCAGCAGCTTGAATGGCCCCGGGGGGGGGAATGAGCAGTTCTTC. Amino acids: CASSLNGPGGGNEQFF. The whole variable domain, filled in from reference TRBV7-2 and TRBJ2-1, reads GAGVSQSPSNKVTEKGKDVELRCDPISGHTALYWYRQSLGQGLEFLIYFQGNSAPDKSGLPSDRFSAERTGGSVSTLTIQRTQQEDSAVYLCASSLNGPGGGNEQFFGPGTRLTVL.

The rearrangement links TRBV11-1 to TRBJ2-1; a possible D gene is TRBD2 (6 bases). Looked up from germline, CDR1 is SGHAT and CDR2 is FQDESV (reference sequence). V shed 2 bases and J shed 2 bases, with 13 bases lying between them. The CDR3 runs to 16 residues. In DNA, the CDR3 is TGTGCCAGCAGCTTACTGGGACTCGAGACCTACAATGAGCAGTTCTTC. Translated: CASSLLGLETYNEQFF.

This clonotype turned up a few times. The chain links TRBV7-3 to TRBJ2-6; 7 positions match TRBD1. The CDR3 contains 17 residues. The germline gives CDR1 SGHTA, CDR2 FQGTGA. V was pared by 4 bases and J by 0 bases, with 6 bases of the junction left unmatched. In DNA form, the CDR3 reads TGTGCCAGCAGCTCCGGGACAGAGAGCTCTGGGGCCAACGTCCTGACTTTC. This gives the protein CASSSGTESSGANVLTF.

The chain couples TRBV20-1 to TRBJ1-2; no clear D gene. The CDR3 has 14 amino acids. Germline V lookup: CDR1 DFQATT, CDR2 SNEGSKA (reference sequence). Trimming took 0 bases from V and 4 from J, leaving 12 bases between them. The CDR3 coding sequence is TGCAGTGCTAGAGATCGCAGTACCGCCTATGGCTACACCTTC. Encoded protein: CSARDRSTAYGYTF.

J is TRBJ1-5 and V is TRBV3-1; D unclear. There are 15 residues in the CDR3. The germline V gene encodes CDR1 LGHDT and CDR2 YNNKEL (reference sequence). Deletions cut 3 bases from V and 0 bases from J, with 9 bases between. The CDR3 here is CASSHHRDSNQPQHF. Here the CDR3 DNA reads TGTGCCAGCAGCCATCATCGGGATAGCAATCAGCCCCAGCATTTT.

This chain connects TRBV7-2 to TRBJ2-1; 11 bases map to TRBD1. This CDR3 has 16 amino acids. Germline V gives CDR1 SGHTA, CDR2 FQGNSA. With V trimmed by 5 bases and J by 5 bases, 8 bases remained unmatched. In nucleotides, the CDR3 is TGTGCCAGCAGCAGAGGGGGGACAGGGGGGAACAATGAGCAGTTCTTC. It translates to CASSRGGTGGNNEQFF.

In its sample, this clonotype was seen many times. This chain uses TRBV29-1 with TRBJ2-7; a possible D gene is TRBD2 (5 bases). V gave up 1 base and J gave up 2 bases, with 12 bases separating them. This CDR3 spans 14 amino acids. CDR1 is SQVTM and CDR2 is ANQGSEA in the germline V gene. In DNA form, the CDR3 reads TGCAGCGTTGAAGTTTTCAGCGGAACCTACGAGCAGTACTTC. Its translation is CSVEVFSGTYEQYF.

CDR3 protein: CSARVLSGEAPSEQFF. CDR3 sequence (DNA): TGCAGTGCTAGAGTTTTGTCAGGAGAAGCCCCGAGTGAGCAGTTCTTC. The chain has TRBV20-1 and TRBJ2-1; no reliable D call. There are 16 residues in the CDR3. V was clipped by 1 base and J by 9 bases, with 22 bases between them. The germline V gene has CDR1 DFQATT and CDR2 SNEGSKA (reference sequence).

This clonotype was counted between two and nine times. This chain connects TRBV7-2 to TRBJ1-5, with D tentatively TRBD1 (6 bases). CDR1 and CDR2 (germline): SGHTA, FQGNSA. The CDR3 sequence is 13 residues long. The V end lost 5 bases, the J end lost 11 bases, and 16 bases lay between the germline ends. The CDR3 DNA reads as TGTGCCAGCAGCCGCGGACAGAACGAAGCCCAGCATTTT. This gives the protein CASSRGQNEAQHF. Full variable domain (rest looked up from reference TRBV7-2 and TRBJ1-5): GAGVSQSPSNKVTEKGKDVELRCDPISGHTALYWYRQSLGQGLEFLIYFQGNSAPDKSGLPSDRFSAERTGGSVSTLTIQRTQQEDSAVYLCASSRGQNEAQHFGDGTRLSIL.

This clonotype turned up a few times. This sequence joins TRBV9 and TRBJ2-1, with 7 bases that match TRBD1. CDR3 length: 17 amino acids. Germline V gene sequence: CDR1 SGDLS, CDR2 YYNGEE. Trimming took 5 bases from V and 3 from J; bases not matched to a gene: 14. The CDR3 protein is CASSLSHRDRDYNEQFF. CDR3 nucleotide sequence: TGTGCCAGCAGTTTAAGCCACCGGGACAGAGACTACAATGAGCAGTTCTTC.

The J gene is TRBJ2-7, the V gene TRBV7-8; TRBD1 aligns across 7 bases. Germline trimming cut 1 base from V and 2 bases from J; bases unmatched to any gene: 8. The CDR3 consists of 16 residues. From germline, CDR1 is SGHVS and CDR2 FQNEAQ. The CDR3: CASSLGTGTLPYEQYF. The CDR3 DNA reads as TGTGCCAGCAGCTTAGGGACAGGAACATTACCCTACGAGCAGTACTTC.

DNA of the CDR3: TGTGCCAGCAGCCAAGTGAAAGAGACCCAGTTCTTC. Translated: CASSQVKETQFF. The rearrangement uses TRBV3-1 and TRBJ2-1; D is unclear. The CDR3 length is 12 residues. Germline CDR1 reads LGHDT; CDR2 reads YNNKEL (reference sequence). V lost 1 base to trimming and J lost 13 bases, with 11 bases between them.

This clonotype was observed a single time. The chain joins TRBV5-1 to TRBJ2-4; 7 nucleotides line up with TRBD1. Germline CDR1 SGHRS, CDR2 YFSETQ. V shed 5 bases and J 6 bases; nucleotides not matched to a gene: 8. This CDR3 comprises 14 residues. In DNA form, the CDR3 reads TGCGCCAGCAGTTTAGGACAGGAGGCAAACATTCAGTACTTC. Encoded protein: CASSLGQEANIQYF. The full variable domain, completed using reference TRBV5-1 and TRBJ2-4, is KAGVTQTPRYLIKTRGQQVTLSCSPISGHRSVSWYQQTPGQGLQFLFEYFSETQRNKGNFPGRFSGRQFSNSRSEMNVSTLELGDSALYLCASSLGQEANIQYFGAGTRLSVL.

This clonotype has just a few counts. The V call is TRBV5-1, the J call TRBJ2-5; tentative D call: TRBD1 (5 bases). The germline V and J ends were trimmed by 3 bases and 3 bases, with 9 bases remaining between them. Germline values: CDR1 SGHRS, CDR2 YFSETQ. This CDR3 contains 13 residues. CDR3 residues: CASSSGQEETQYF. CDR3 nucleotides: TGCGCCAGCAGCTCTGGACAAGAAGAGACCCAGTACTTC.

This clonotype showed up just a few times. CDR3 coding DNA: TGTGCCAGCAGCTTAAGAAACAGGGGGCTACCCTCCTACGAGCAGTACTTC. Translating gives CASSLRNRGLPSYEQYF. The chain links TRBV7-8 to TRBJ2-7, with 9 bases matching TRBD1. CDR1 SGHVS and CDR2 FQNEAQ come from the germline V gene. The CDR3 is 17 residues long. The ends lost 2 bases at V and 0 bases at J; junction bases unmatched: 8.

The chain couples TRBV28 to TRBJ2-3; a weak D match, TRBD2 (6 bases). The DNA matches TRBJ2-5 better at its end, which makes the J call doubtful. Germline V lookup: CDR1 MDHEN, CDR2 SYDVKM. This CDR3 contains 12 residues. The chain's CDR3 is CASSLPGGTQYF. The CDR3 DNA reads TGTGCCAGCAGTTTACCCGGGGGGACCCAGTACTTC.

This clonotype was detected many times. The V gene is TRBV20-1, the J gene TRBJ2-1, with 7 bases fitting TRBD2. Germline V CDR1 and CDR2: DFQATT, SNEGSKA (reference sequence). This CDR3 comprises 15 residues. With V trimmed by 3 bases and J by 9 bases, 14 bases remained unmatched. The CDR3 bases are TGCAGTGCTAGCCGCCCGGGAAACCTAGCGGTTGAGCAGTTCTTC. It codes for CSASRPGNLAVEQFF.

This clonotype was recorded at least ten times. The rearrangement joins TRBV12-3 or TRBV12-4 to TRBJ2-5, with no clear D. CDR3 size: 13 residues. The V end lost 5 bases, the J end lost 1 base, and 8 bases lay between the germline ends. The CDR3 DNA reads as TGTGCCAGCAGTAGCCAGCTCCAAGAGACCCAGTACTTC. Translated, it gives CASSSQLQETQYF.

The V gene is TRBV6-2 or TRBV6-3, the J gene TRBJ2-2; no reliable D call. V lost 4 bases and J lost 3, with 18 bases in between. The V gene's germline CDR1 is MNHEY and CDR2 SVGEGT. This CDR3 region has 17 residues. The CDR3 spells CASSFYPSAGDTGELFF. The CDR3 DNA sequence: TGTGCCAGCAGTTTCTACCCATCTGCCGGTGACACCGGGGAGCTGTTTTTT.

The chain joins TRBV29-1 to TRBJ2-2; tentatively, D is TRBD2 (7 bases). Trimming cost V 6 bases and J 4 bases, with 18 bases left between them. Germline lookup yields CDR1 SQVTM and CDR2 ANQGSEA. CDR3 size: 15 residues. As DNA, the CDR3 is TGCAGCGTGAACCCCCAGGGAGGGGGCACCGGGGAGCTGTTTTTT. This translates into CSVNPQGGGTGELFF.

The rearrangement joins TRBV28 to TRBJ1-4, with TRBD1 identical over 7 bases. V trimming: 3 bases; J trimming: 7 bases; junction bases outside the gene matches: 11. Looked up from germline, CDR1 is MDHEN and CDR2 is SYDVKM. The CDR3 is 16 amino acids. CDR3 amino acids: CASSLLSGGESEKLFF. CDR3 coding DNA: TGTGCCAGCAGTTTGCTTTCAGGGGGAGAGAGTGAAAAACTGTTTTTT.

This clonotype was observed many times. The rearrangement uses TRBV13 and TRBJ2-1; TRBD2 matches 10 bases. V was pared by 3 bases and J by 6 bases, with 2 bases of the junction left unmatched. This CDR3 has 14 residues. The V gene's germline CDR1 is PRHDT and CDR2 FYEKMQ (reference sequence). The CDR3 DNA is TGTGCCAGCAGCTTCTCTAGCGGGGGCAATGAGCAGTTCTTC. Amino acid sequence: CASSFSSGGNEQFF.

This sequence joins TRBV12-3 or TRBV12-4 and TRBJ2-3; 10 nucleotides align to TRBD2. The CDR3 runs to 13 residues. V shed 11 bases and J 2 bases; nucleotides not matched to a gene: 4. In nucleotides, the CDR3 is TGTGCCTGCACTAGCGGGGTCACAGATACGCAGTATTTT. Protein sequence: CACTSGVTDTQYF.

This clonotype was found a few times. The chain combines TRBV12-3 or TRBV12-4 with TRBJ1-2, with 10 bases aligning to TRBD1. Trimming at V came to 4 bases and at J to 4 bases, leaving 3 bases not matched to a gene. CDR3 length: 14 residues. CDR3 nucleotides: TGTGCCAGCAGTTCCTGGACAGGGGGCTATGGCTACACCTTC. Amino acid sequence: CASSSWTGGYGYTF.

The CDR3 here is CAISGDRGLENTEAFF. DNA of the CDR3: TGTGCCATCAGTGGGGACAGGGGGCTCGAGAACACTGAAGCTTTCTTT. J is TRBJ1-1 and V is TRBV10-3; TRBD1 agrees at 12 bases. Per germline, CDR1 ENHRY and CDR2 SYGVKD. The CDR3 runs to 16 residues. The trim removed 4 bases at V and 1 base at J, leaving 4 bases unmatched.

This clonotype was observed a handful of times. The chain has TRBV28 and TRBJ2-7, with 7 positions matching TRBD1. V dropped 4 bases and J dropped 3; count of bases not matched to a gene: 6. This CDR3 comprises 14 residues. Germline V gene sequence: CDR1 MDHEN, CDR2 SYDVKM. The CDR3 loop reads CASSSPTGHYEQYF. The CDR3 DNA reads TGTGCCAGCAGTTCCCCGACAGGGCACTACGAGCAGTACTTC.